These 4 T cell receptor beta chains share one sample of origin, sequenced in a study of blood T cell repertoires in COVID-19. Libraries were prepared by immunoSEQ multiplex PCR; TCRdb keeps only in-frame clonotypes and omits some of them. The sample lists about 49,000 clones, about 88% occurring once. The sample comprised peripheral blood. The receptors here all came from a man aged 40-50 years with active COVID-19.

CDR3 residues: CASSYREGRPNTEAFF. The CDR3 coding sequence is TGTGCCAGCAGTTACAGGGAGGGCAGACCAAACACTGAAGCTTTCTTT. This sequence joins TRBV6-5 and TRBJ1-1; no firm D call. Germline CDR1 is MNHEY and CDR2 is SVGAGI. The CDR3 covers 16 residues. Trimming cost V 2 bases and J 2 bases, with 15 bases left between them.

V is TRBV7-9 and J is TRBJ1-2, with a tentative D call TRBD1 (5 bases). The CDR3 runs 17 residues. V gave up 2 bases and J gave up 1 base, with 17 bases separating them. Germline V gene lookup returns CDR1 SEHNR and CDR2 FQNEAQ (reference sequence). Written as DNA, the CDR3 is TGTGCCAGCAGCTTATGGCCGGAGGGGTTCGGTAACTATGGCTACACCTTC. It translates to CASSLWPEGFGNYGYTF.

The V and J genes are TRBV19 and TRBJ1-6; D not resolved. The V gene lost 10 bases and the J gene lost 4 bases, with 14 bases spanning the gap. Germline V gene lookup returns CDR1 LNHDA and CDR2 SQIVND (reference sequence). This CDR3 is 14 amino acids long. The CDR3 DNA is TGTGCCACCGGAGAGCAAAATTATAATTCACCCCTCCACTTT. Translating gives CATGEQNYNSPLHF.

V gene TRBV28 combines with J gene TRBJ1-2, with D hard to call. Germline V lookup: CDR1 MDHEN, CDR2 SYDVKM. V lost 6 bases, J lost 4 bases, and 12 bases lay in between. The CDR3 has 13 residues. The CDR3 DNA reads as TGTGCCAGCAGAACCCAGGCGGGCTATGGCTACACCTTC. It encodes CASRTQAGYGYTF.